These 27 T cell receptor beta chains were all obtained from the same sample, sequenced in a study of cytomegalovirus exposure and HLA in healthy donors. The assay was immunoSEQ multiplex PCR, and TCRdb's table has in-frame clones only and misses some. The data contain approximately 170,000 clones, less than 95% of them singletons. The sample was PBMCs. These receptors originate from a woman aged 18-29 years in good health and CMV-seropositive.

This sequence joins TRBV18 and TRBJ2-1; TRBD2 aligns across 13 bases. The CDR3 sequence is 17 residues long. Germline V gene data show CDR1 as KGHSH and CDR2 as LQKENI. V shed 4 bases, J shed 7 bases, and the junction held 10 bases outside the gene matches. The CDR3 bases are TGTGCCAGCTCACTACAGGGACTAGCGGGATCAGGGAATGAGCAGTTCTTC. This translates into CASSLQGLAGSGNEQFF.

This chain uses TRBV5-3 with TRBJ1-1; tentative D call: TRBD1 (6 bases). Being an ORF, TRBV5-3 has a function that is uncertain. Trimming took 0 bases from V and 4 from J, leaving 13 bases between them. This CDR3 has 15 residues. Here the CDR3 reads CARSLDERGGTEAFF. The CDR3 DNA reads TGTGCCAGAAGCTTGGACGAAAGGGGGGGCACTGAAGCTTTCTTT.

V usage is TRBV7-2 and J usage is TRBJ1-2, with D maybe TRBD1 (5 bases). V lost 5 bases to trimming and J lost 4 bases, with 26 bases between them. Germline V gene sequence: CDR1 SGHTA, CDR2 FQGNSA. This CDR3 is 18 amino acids long. The CDR3 nucleotides are TGTGCCAGCAGCATTTTTACAGCCTACTCGGGGGAAATCTATGGCTACACCTTC. It yields the protein CASSIFTAYSGEIYGYTF.

In its sample, this clone was seen once. The rearrangement joins TRBV30 to TRBJ1-2, with D possibly matching TRBD1 (6 bases). This CDR3 spans 13 amino acids. Between the trimmed V and J ends, which lost 4 bases and 0 bases, there was a span of 9 bases. The germline V gene encodes CDR1 GTSNPN and CDR2 SVGIG (reference sequence). This CDR3 is CAWKGQPNYGYTF. The CDR3 bases are TGTGCCTGGAAAGGACAGCCTAACTATGGCTACACCTTC.

This clone was detected only a few times. The chain carries TRBV6-5 and TRBJ2-2; 9 nucleotides line up with TRBD1. Trimming cost V 2 bases and J 8 bases; bases outside gene matches: 9. This CDR3 has 16 residues. Germline V gives CDR1 MNHEY, CDR2 SVGAGI. The CDR3 loop is CASSYARGQGTGELFF. The CDR3 bases are TGTGCCAGCAGTTACGCGAGGGGACAGGGAACAGGGGAGCTGTTTTTT.

The rearrangement links TRBV19 to TRBJ2-1; D perhaps matches TRBD1 (6 bases). Germline V lookup: CDR1 LNHDA, CDR2 SQIVND (reference sequence). With 7 bases removed from V and 1 base from J, the gap between germline ends came to 11 bases. The CDR3 runs 14 residues. This CDR3 reads CASMRGISYNEQFF. The DNA for the CDR3 is TGTGCCAGTATGAGGGGGATTTCCTACAATGAGCAGTTCTTC.

The chain uses TRBV18 and TRBJ2-7; the match to TRBD1 covers 9 bases. V trimming: 5 bases; J trimming: 5 bases; junction bases outside the gene matches: 1. Germline V gene data show CDR1 as KGHSH and CDR2 as LQKENI. This CDR3 is built from 12 residues. In DNA, the CDR3 is TGTGCCAGCTCAAGGGACAGGGACGAGCAGTACTTC. Amino acid sequence: CASSRDRDEQYF. Using reference TRBV18 and TRBJ2-7 for the parts outside the CDR3, the full variable domain is NAGVMQNPRHLVRRRGQEARLRCSPMKGHSHVYWYRQLPEEGLKFMVYLQKENIIDESGMPKERFSAEFPKEGPSILRIQQVVRGDSAAYFCASSRDRDEQYFGPGTRLTVT.

This rearrangement joins TRBV19 to TRBJ1-1; 10 nucleotides match TRBD1. V was clipped by 3 bases and J by 6 bases; unmatched bases: 10. CDR1 and CDR2 (germline): LNHDA, SQIVND (reference sequence). The CDR3 has 16 amino acids. CDR3 loop: CASSITPGTGAPEAFF. The CDR3 nucleotides are TGTGCCAGTAGTATTACCCCTGGGACAGGGGCCCCTGAAGCTTTCTTT. The full variable domain, completed using reference TRBV19 and TRBJ1-1, is DGGITQSPKYLFRKEGQNVTLSCEQNLNHDAMYWYRQDPGQGLRLIYYSQIVNDFQKGDIAEGYSVSREKKESFPLTVTSAQKNPTAFYLCASSITPGTGAPEAFFGQGTRLTVV.

The V and J genes are TRBV7-9 and TRBJ2-7; 9 bases match TRBD1. CDR3 length: 18 amino acids. V trimming: 5 bases; J trimming: 5 bases; junction bases outside the gene matches: 19. Germline CDR1 and CDR2: SEHNR and FQNEAQ (reference sequence). The CDR3 region has the DNA TGTGCCAGCAGCCAGATCGTGGGGGGACAGGGCCCTTCGGACGAGCAGTACTTC. Protein sequence: CASSQIVGGQGPSDEQYF.

The chain couples TRBV9 to TRBJ1-4; maybe TRBD1 (5 bases). The CDR3 runs to 15 residues. The germline CDR1 and CDR2 sequences are SGDLS and YYNGEE. Trimming removed 0 bases from V and 3 bases from J, with 9 bases in between. CDR3 in DNA: TGTGCCAGCAGCGTAGGGGGGAGGTCTAATGAAAAACTGTTTTTT. Protein sequence: CASSVGGRSNEKLFF.

The chain employs TRBV7-2 and TRBJ2-7; the D gene is possibly TRBD2 (5 bases). Between the trimmed V and J ends, which lost 1 base and 5 bases, there was a span of 15 bases. The CDR3 runs to 15 residues. Germline CDR1 SGHTA, CDR2 FQGNSA. The CDR3 DNA sequence: TGTGCCAGCAGCTTAGACCCCCCCGGGATCCACGAGCAGTACTTC. Amino acid sequence: CASSLDPPGIHEQYF.

The chain uses TRBV19 and TRBJ2-1, with a weak D call TRBD1 (6 bases). Germline V gene sequence: CDR1 LNHDA, CDR2 SQIVND (reference sequence). This CDR3 spans 17 amino acids. The V end lost 4 bases, the J end lost 0 bases, and 16 bases lay between the germline ends. CDR3: CASSSLRQASSYNEQFF. The CDR3 region has the DNA TGTGCCAGTAGTAGCCTCCGACAGGCGAGCTCCTACAATGAGCAGTTCTTC.

The sample holds one count of this clone. The chain combines TRBV2 with TRBJ2-7, with 9 bases fitting TRBD2. The length of the CDR3 is 20 residues. From germline, CDR1 is SNHLY and CDR2 FYNNEI. J lost 0 bases, V lost 1 base, and 16 bases had no gene match. The CDR3 region is CASSEGFWTSAGDYSYEQYF. In DNA form, the CDR3 reads TGTGCCAGCAGTGAAGGGTTTTGGACTAGCGCGGGAGACTACTCCTACGAGCAGTACTTC. Filled out from reference TRBV2 and TRBJ2-7, the complete variable domain reads EPEVTQTPSHQVTQMGQEVILRCVPISNHLYFYWYRQILGQKVEFLVSFYNNEISEKSEIFDDQFSVERPDGSNFTLKIRSTKLEDSAMYFCASSEGFWTSAGDYSYEQYFGPGTRLTVT.

The genes are TRBV5-4 and TRBJ1-4; D gene unclear. Germline-derived CDR1 and CDR2 are SGHNT and YYREEE (reference sequence). The CDR3 covers 15 residues. With 6 bases removed from V and 5 bases from J, the gap between germline ends came to 17 bases. CDR3 nucleotides: TGTGCCAGCACCCCGGGGATCGGTGGGAATGAAAAACTGTTTTTT. It translates to CASTPGIGGNEKLFF.

The genes are TRBV6-1 and TRBJ2-5; 7 nucleotides line up with TRBD1. The CDR3 contains 13 residues. Germline CDR1 MNHNS, CDR2 SASEGT. The ends lost 6 bases at V and 5 bases at J; junction bases unmatched: 6. The CDR3 DNA sequence: TGTGCCAGCAGGGTACAGGGGATGGAGACCCAGTACTTC. It codes for CASRVQGMETQYF.

DNA for the CDR3: TGTGCCAGCAGCCGGCGGGCCTTCCGGGACTGGCCCTCCTACGAGCAGTACTTC. It yields the protein CASSRRAFRDWPSYEQYF. The chain carries TRBV7-3 and TRBJ2-7; tentatively, D is TRBD2 (6 bases). The CDR3 is made up of 18 amino acids. Deletions cut 5 bases from V and 0 bases from J, with 23 bases between. Germline V gene sequence: CDR1 SGHTA, CDR2 FQGTGA.

The chain uses TRBV4-3 and TRBJ2-3, with TRBD1 matching 7 bases. The ends lost 5 bases at V and 0 bases at J; junction bases unmatched: 5. CDR1 and CDR2 from the germline V gene are LGHNA and YSLEER. The CDR3 sequence is 15 residues long. In nucleotides, the CDR3 is TGCGCCAGCAGCACTGGGACAGCTAGCACAGATACGCAGTATTTT. Protein product: CASSTGTASTDTQYF.

J is TRBJ2-5 and V is TRBV7-9, with D perhaps TRBD1 (6 bases). The V gene's germline CDR1 is SEHNR and CDR2 FQNEAQ (reference sequence). The CDR3 length is 14 residues. The V gene lost 4 bases and the J gene lost 4 bases, with 13 bases spanning the gap. CDR3 amino acids: CASSYRTEGETQYF. CDR3 in DNA: TGTGCCAGCAGCTACCGGACAGAGGGAGAGACCCAGTACTTC.

V usage is TRBV28 and J usage is TRBJ1-5; tentative D call: TRBD1 (6 bases). Germline lookup yields CDR1 MDHEN and CDR2 SYDVKM. V was trimmed by 8 bases and J by 0 bases, leaving 17 bases between them. The CDR3 runs to 16 residues. CDR3 in DNA: TGTGCCAGCCACTATGGGACACCGTATAGCAATCAGCCCCAGCATTTT. Its translation is CASHYGTPYSNQPQHF. Drawing the rest from reference TRBV28 and TRBJ1-5, the complete variable domain is DVKVTQSSRYLVKRTGEKVFLECVQDMDHENMFWYRQDPGLGLRLIYFSYDVKMKEKGDIPEGYSVSREKKERFSLILESASTNQTSMYLCASHYGTPYSNQPQHFGDGTRLSIL.

CDR3 residues: CATSRVQDNEQFF. As DNA, the CDR3 is TGTGCCACCAGCAGAGTTCAGGACAATGAGCAGTTCTTC. J is TRBJ2-1 and V is TRBV15, with D unclear. The CDR3 sequence is 13 residues long. The germline V gene has CDR1 LNHNV and CDR2 YYDKDF (reference sequence). Between the trimmed V and J ends, which lost 1 base and 5 bases, there was a span of 6 bases. The variable domain in full, with the rest retrieved from reference TRBV15 and TRBJ2-1, is DAMVIQNPRYQVTQFGKPVTLSCSQTLNHNVMYWYQQKSSQAPKLLFHYYDKDFNNEADTPDNFQSRRPNTSFCFLDIRSPGLGDTAMYLCATSRVQDNEQFFGPGTRLTVL.

The gene calls are TRBV6-5 and TRBJ2-7; the D is unclear. Trimming stripped 5 bases from V and 0 bases from J, with 11 bases between. CDR3 size: 14 residues. In germline, CDR1 is MNHEY, CDR2 SVGAGI. The CDR3 DNA is TGTGCCAGCAGTGTAGCCATGAGCTCCTACGAGCAGTACTTC. Translated: CASSVAMSSYEQYF.

V and J are TRBV10-1 and TRBJ2-2; weak D call: TRBD2 (5 bases). V was clipped by 1 base and J by 6 bases, with 15 bases between them. The CDR3 extends over 16 amino acids. Germline-derived CDR1 and CDR2 are WNHNN and SYGVQD (reference sequence). For the CDR3, the DNA is TGCGCCAGCAGTGAGTTACGGAAAGGAGGACCCGGGGAGCTGTTTTTT. This codes for CASSELRKGGPGELFF.

J is TRBJ2-3 and V is TRBV7-2, with D uncertain. From germline, CDR1 is SGHTA and CDR2 FQGNSA. V was clipped by 5 bases and J by 2 bases, with 5 bases between them. The CDR3 has 12 residues. The DNA of the CDR3 is TGTGCCAGCAGCCTATTCACAGATACGCAGTATTTT. Amino acids: CASSLFTDTQYF.

The rearrangement links TRBV19 to TRBJ2-7, with 8 nucleotides matching TRBD2. The CDR3 is 14 residues long. CDR1 is LNHDA, CDR2 SQIVND, per germline (reference sequence). V lost 3 bases to trimming and J lost 1 base; unmatched junction nucleotides: 2. The CDR3 reads CASSMRGVSYEQYF. CDR3 coding DNA: TGTGCCAGTAGTATGCGGGGGGTGTCCTACGAGCAGTACTTC. The full variable domain, with the rest looked up from reference TRBV19 and TRBJ2-7, is DGGITQSPKYLFRKEGQNVTLSCEQNLNHDAMYWYRQDPGQGLRLIYYSQIVNDFQKGDIAEGYSVSREKKESFPLTVTSAQKNPTAFYLCASSMRGVSYEQYFGPGTRLTVT.

The chain is built from TRBV2 and TRBJ2-7; 8 nucleotides match TRBD2. Germline CDR1 is SNHLY and CDR2 is FYNNEI. The CDR3 has 12 amino acids. The J segment lost 7 bases and the V segment lost 8 bases, leaving 7 bases of the junction unmatched. The CDR3 DNA reads as TGTGCCAGCCGGGGGGGGGCGCATGAGCAGTACTTC. It yields the protein CASRGGAHEQYF.

V usage is TRBV4-3 and J usage is TRBJ1-1; D may be TRBD1 (5 bases). V was pared by 3 bases and J by 7 bases, with 18 bases between. This CDR3 comprises 15 residues. Germline CDR1 is LGHNA and CDR2 is YSLEER. DNA of the CDR3: TGCGCCAGCAGCCAGGACAATGGGCCAACGGGTGAAGCTTTCTTT. Protein sequence: CASSQDNGPTGEAFF.

The rearrangement uses TRBV6-6 and TRBJ2-3, with 8 bases identical to TRBD1. The V gene end was trimmed by 5 bases and the J gene end by 2 bases; junction bases not matched to a gene: 6. The CDR3 consists of 15 residues. CDR1 and CDR2 from the germline V gene are MNHNY and SVGAGI (reference sequence). CDR3 loop: CASSHGTGLTDTQYF. The CDR3 DNA reads as TGTGCCAGCAGTCACGGGACAGGACTCACAGATACGCAGTATTTT.